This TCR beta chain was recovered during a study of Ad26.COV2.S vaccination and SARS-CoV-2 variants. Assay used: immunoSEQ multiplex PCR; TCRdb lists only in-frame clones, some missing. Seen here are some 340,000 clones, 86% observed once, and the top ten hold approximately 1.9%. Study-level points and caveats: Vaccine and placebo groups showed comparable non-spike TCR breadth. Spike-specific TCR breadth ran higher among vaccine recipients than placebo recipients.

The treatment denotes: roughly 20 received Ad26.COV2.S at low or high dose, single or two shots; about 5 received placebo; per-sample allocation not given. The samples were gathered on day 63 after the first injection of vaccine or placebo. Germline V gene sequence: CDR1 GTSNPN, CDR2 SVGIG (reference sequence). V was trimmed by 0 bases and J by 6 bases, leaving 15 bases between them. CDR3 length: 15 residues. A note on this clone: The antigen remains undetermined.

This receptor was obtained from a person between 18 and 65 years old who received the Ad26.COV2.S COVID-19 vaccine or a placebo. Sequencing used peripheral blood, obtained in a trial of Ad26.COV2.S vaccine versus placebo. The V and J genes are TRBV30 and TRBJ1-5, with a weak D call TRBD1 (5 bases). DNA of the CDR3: TGTGCCTGGAGTGTCGGGGGGATCCTGGGTCAGCCCCAGCATTTT. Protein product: CAWSVGGILGQPQHF.